This entry features one T cell receptor beta chain sequence. Its target is not known. The data originate from a study of cytomegalovirus exposure and HLA in healthy donors. Whole-study context: About 85 million unique TCRs from HLA-typed donors were held in an early release of data.

PCR involved 60 Vbeta and 13 Jbeta primers. TCRdb's copy holds only in-frame clones and misses some; the assay was immunoSEQ multiplex PCR. Seen here are approximately 32,000 clones, approximately 80% observed once, and the top ten hold less than 4.5%. Trimming took off 1 base at V and 7 bases at J, with 7 bases between the two ends. The germline V gene has CDR1 SGHTA and CDR2 FQGNSA. The CDR3 has 13 residues. Findings and caveats of the study: A later analysis linked around 15,000 TCR beta sequences to HLA alleles at 0.05 false discovery rate.

This chain links TRBV7-2 with TRBJ2-2; possibly TRBD1 for D (6 bases). Sequencing was done on a sample of PBMCs. The sequence derives from a woman aged 18 to 35 in good health and CMV-seronegative. The DNA for the CDR3 is TGTGCCAGCAGCTTAGTAGGGGGCGGGGAGCTGTTTTTT. This codes for CASSLVGGGELFF.